Following are 21 T cell receptor beta chains from one sample sequenced in a study of blood T cell repertoires in COVID-19. Sequencing used immunoSEQ multiplex PCR; TCRdb keeps in-frame clones, though not all of them. The sample records 210,000 or so clones, about 89% being singletons. Sequencing was performed on peripheral blood. These receptors were obtained from a man aged 35 to 55 with acute or convalescent COVID-19.

This clone was seen once. V is TRBV12-3 or TRBV12-4 and J is TRBJ2-7; possibly TRBD1 for D (5 bases). The V end was cut by 7 bases, the J end by 4 bases, with 11 bases between. The CDR3 contains 12 residues. CDR3 in amino acids: CASNFRDYEQYF. CDR3 coding DNA: TGTGCCAGCAACTTCAGGGATTACGAGCAGTACTTC.

The J gene is TRBJ2-7, the V gene TRBV4-2, with TRBD1 identical over 9 bases. The CDR3 runs 13 residues. Unmatched junction bases numbered 6, after V lost 3 bases and J lost 9 bases. The germline V gene has CDR1 LGHNA and CDR2 YNFKEQ. The CDR3 loop reads CASSHPGQGGQYF. DNA for the CDR3: TGTGCCAGCAGCCACCCGGGACAGGGAGGGCAGTACTTC.

The chain uses TRBV6-5 and TRBJ2-7; 8 nucleotides agree with TRBD1. Germline CDR1 is MNHEY and CDR2 is SVGAGI. The V segment lost 6 bases and the J segment 3 bases; nucleotides outside the gene matches: 7. CDR3 size: 14 residues. This CDR3 is CASRQGAGYYEQYF. The CDR3 DNA is TGTGCCAGCAGGCAGGGGGCCGGTTACTACGAGCAGTACTTC.

V is TRBV4-1 and J is TRBJ2-3; 8 bases match TRBD2. The CDR3 extends over 14 amino acids. V shed 3 bases and J 1 base; nucleotides not matched to a gene: 0. Looked up from germline, CDR1 is MGHRA and CDR2 is YSYEKL. The CDR3 DNA reads TGCGCCAGCAGCCAGGGACTAGGCACAGATACGCAGTATTTT. Protein: CASSQGLGTDTQYF.

This clone has only one observation. This rearrangement joins TRBV11-2 to TRBJ2-7; D is perhaps TRBD2 (6 bases). The V gene's germline CDR1 is SGHAT and CDR2 FQNNGV. CDR3 length: 14 amino acids. V lost 0 bases and J 4 bases, leaving 10 bases between the germline ends. The CDR3 spells CASSLEIGGYEQYF. CDR3 in DNA: TGTGCCAGCAGCTTAGAGATCGGGGGATACGAGCAGTACTTC.

The V call is TRBV30, the J call TRBJ2-1; 7 nucleotides match TRBD2. With 4 bases clipped from V and 10 bases from J, the junction kept 10 bases outside the gene matches. CDR3 length: 13 amino acids. CDR1 GTSNPN and CDR2 SVGIG come from the germline V gene (reference sequence). The DNA for the CDR3 is TGTGCCTGGAAGGTGGCGGGGGTTTGGGAGCAGTTCTTC. Residues: CAWKVAGVWEQFF. Using reference TRBV30 and TRBJ2-1 for the parts outside the CDR3, the full variable domain is SQTIHQWPATLVQPVGSPLSLECTVEGTSNPNLYWYRQAAGRGLQLLFYSVGIGQISSEVPQNLSASRPQDRQFILSSKKLLLSDSGFYLCAWKVAGVWEQFFGPGTRLTVL.

The rearrangement links TRBV21-1 to TRBJ1-1. TRBV21-1 is labeled a pseudogene. CDR3 length: 15 amino acids. In nucleotides, the CDR3 is TGTGCCAGCAGCAAAGGGGAGGGAAGCTCCCAAGGGGCTTTCTTT. As protein: CASSKGEGSSQGAFF.

In this sample, this clone turned up once. This chain uses TRBV19 with TRBJ1-5; the D gene is possibly TRBD1 (6 bases). This CDR3 spans 14 amino acids. Germline V gene sequence: CDR1 LNHDA, CDR2 SQIVND (reference sequence). Trimming removed 7 bases at V and 4 bases at J, with 14 bases between. CDR3 protein: CASMGGQLNQPQHF. The CDR3 coding sequence is TGTGCCAGTATGGGGGGGCAATTGAATCAGCCCCAGCATTTT.

This clone was detected only a few times. V and J are TRBV7-6 and TRBJ2-7, with 8 nucleotides matching TRBD2. This CDR3 comprises 15 residues. Germline V gives CDR1 SGHVS, CDR2 FNYEAQ. Unmatched junction bases numbered 6, after V lost 3 bases and J lost 2 bases. The CDR3 DNA is TGTGCCAGCAGCTTGGGGACTAGGATTCCCTACGAGCAGTACTTC. Residues: CASSLGTRIPYEQYF.

The J gene is TRBJ2-7, the V gene TRBV7-2, with TRBD2 matching over 8 bases. Germline V gene data show CDR1 as SGHTA and CDR2 as FQGNSA. The CDR3 consists of 15 residues. The junction had 12 bases not matched to a gene; V was cut back by 3 bases and J by 8 bases. Written as DNA, the CDR3 is TGTGCCAGCAGCTTGAGCGGGGGCGGCCGGGAACAGCAGTACTTC. This encodes CASSLSGGGREQQYF. Full variable domain (rest looked up from reference TRBV7-2 and TRBJ2-7): GAGVSQSPSNKVTEKGKDVELRCDPISGHTALYWYRQSLGQGLEFLIYFQGNSAPDKSGLPSDRFSAERTGGSVSTLTIQRTQQEDSAVYLCASSLSGGGREQQYFGPGTRLTVT.

This clone was detected once. The V call is TRBV7-2, the J call TRBJ1-6, with 11 bases matching TRBD1. The junction had 9 bases not matched to a gene; V was cut back by 5 bases and J by 9 bases. The CDR3 extends over 16 amino acids. Germline values: CDR1 SGHTA, CDR2 FQGNSA. The DNA for the CDR3 is TGTGCCAGCAGCCCGAGGGGGACAGGGGGTAGTTCACCCCTCCACTTT. It encodes CASSPRGTGGSSPLHF.

J is TRBJ1-4 and V is TRBV7-6, with TRBD1 identical over 11 bases. The V segment lost 2 bases and the J segment 7 bases; nucleotides outside the gene matches: 6. Germline V gene sequence: CDR1 SGHVS, CDR2 FNYEAQ. The CDR3 runs 16 residues. In nucleotides, the CDR3 is TGTGCCAGCAGCTTAATCGGGGGACAGGGGGGTGAAAAACTGTTTTTT. This gives the protein CASSLIGGQGGEKLFF.

The chain combines TRBV28 with TRBJ2-5; 9 nucleotides agree with TRBD2. Unmatched junction bases numbered 5, after V lost 3 bases and J lost 3 bases. The CDR3 length is 15 residues. Germline CDR1 and CDR2: MDHEN and SYDVKM. The CDR3 loop reads CASSFRGGEEETQYF. The DNA for the CDR3 is TGTGCCAGCAGTTTTCGCGGGGGGGAAGAAGAGACCCAGTACTTC. The entire variable domain, with the rest obtained from reference TRBV28 and TRBJ2-5, is as follows: DVKVTQSSRYLVKRTGEKVFLECVQDMDHENMFWYRQDPGLGLRLIYFSYDVKMKEKGDIPEGYSVSREKKERFSLILESASTNQTSMYLCASSFRGGEEETQYFGPGTRLLVL.

The chain recombines TRBV11-2 with TRBJ1-5; D call uncertain. This CDR3 has 12 residues. Germline CDR1 is SGHAT and CDR2 is FQNNGV. V was pared by 6 bases and J by 6 bases, with 9 bases between. The CDR3 here is CASSPRGQPQHF. The CDR3 nucleotides read TGTGCCAGCAGTCCCCGGGGTCAGCCCCAGCATTTT.

V and J are TRBV10-2 and TRBJ2-5; tentatively, D is TRBD2 (5 bases). With 8 bases removed from V and 7 bases from J, the gap between germline ends came to 11 bases. The V gene's germline CDR1 is WSHSY and CDR2 SAAADI. This CDR3 has 11 residues. The CDR3 nucleotides are TGCGCCAGCCTTATAGGAGGGACCCAGTACTTC. Its translation is CASLIGGTQYF.

This rearrangement joins TRBV5-4 to TRBJ1-2; tentatively, D is TRBD1 (6 bases). CDR1 SGHNT and CDR2 YYREEE come from the germline V gene (reference sequence). The CDR3 consists of 15 residues. The germline V and J ends were trimmed by 4 bases and 6 bases, with 19 bases remaining between them. CDR3 sequence reads: CASSPLGGPFDGYTF. The DNA of the CDR3 is TGTGCCAGCAGCCCGCTGGGGGGGCCCTTTGATGGCTACACCTTC.

The rearrangement uses TRBV6-6 and TRBJ2-1; 8 bases agree with TRBD1. Germline V lookup: CDR1 MNHNY, CDR2 SVGAGI (reference sequence). The CDR3 spans 13 residues. The V gene end was trimmed by 6 bases and the J gene end by 4 bases; junction bases not matched to a gene: 2. CDR3 region: CASRGQAYNEQFF. In nucleotides, the CDR3 is TGTGCCAGCAGGGGACAGGCTTACAATGAGCAGTTCTTC.

The chain has TRBV19 and TRBJ2-5, with D possibly matching TRBD1 (6 bases). From germline, CDR1 is LNHDA and CDR2 SQIVND (reference sequence). V was shortened by 6 bases and J by 5 bases, with 19 bases between the two germline ends. This CDR3 spans 15 amino acids. CDR3 amino acids: CASSLPGHRRETQYF. CDR3 bases: TGTGCCAGTAGCCTCCCGGGACACCGGCGGGAGACCCAGTACTTC.

This clone was seen once. V is TRBV7-2 and J is TRBJ1-5, with TRBD1 matching over 8 bases. The germline V gene encodes CDR1 SGHTA and CDR2 FQGNSA. J lost 3 bases, V lost 0 bases, and 10 bases had no gene match. The CDR3 has 18 residues. As DNA, the CDR3 is TGTGCCAGCAGCTTAGCGTCCCTCGGGACAGGCCTCAATCAGCCCCAGCATTTT. Its protein is CASSLASLGTGLNQPQHF.

This clone was found once. V is TRBV7-9 and J is TRBJ2-5; no clear D. This CDR3 comprises 13 residues. The V gene's germline CDR1 is SEHNR and CDR2 FQNEAQ (reference sequence). V shed 3 bases and J shed 2 bases, with 7 bases lying between them. CDR3 amino acids: CASSLADQETQYF. The CDR3 DNA follows: TGTGCCAGCAGCTTGGCAGATCAAGAGACCCAGTACTTC.

The CDR3, as DNA: TGCGCCAGCGGTCGGGGACAGGGGGCCCGGTACAATGAGCAGTTCTTC. Its protein is CASGRGQGARYNEQFF. This rearrangement joins TRBV10-1 to TRBJ2-1; 12 bases align to TRBD1. This CDR3 has 16 amino acids. With 8 bases clipped from V and 4 bases from J, the junction kept 9 bases outside the gene matches. Per the germline V gene, CDR1 is WNHNN and CDR2 is SYGVQD (reference sequence).